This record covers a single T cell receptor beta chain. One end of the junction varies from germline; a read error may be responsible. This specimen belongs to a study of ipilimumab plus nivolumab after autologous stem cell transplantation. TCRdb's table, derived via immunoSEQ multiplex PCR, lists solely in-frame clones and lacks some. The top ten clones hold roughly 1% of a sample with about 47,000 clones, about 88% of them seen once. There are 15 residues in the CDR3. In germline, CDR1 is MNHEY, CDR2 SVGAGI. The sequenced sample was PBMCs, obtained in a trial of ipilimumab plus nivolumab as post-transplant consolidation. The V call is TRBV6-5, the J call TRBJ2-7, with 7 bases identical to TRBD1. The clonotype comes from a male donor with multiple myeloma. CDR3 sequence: CASSSKGTAPYGQYF. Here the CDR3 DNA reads TGTGCCAGCAGTTCTAAGGGGACAGCTCCTTACGGGCAGTACTTC.